These 28 T cell receptor beta chains share one sample of origin, sequenced in a study of OX40 agonist ivuxolimab in advanced cancers. Assay used: immunoSEQ multiplex PCR; TCRdb lists only in-frame clones, some missing. The data show over 100,000 clones, with 93% seen just once and about 0.15% held by the top ten. The sample consisted of CD4+ or CD8+ T cells sorted from blood, taken in a trial of the OX40 agonist ivuxolimab. These receptors were taken from an adult with an advanced solid tumor such as melanoma, head and neck, liver or kidney cancer.

The rearrangement uses TRBV18 and TRBJ2-5; D unclear. Germline V gene data show CDR1 as KGHSH and CDR2 as LQKENI. V lost 3 bases, J lost 2 bases, and 4 bases lay in between. The CDR3 length is 12 residues. The CDR3 DNA reads as TGTGCCAGCTCACCGCGACAAGAGACCCAGTACTTC. Its translation: CASSPRQETQYF. The entire variable domain, with the rest obtained from reference TRBV18 and TRBJ2-5, is as follows: NAGVMQNPRHLVRRRGQEARLRCSPMKGHSHVYWYRQLPEEGLKFMVYLQKENIIDESGMPKERFSAEFPKEGPSILRIQQVVRGDSAAYFCASSPRQETQYFGPGTRLLVL.

The rearrangement uses TRBV28 and TRBJ1-2, with a weak D call TRBD1 (6 bases). The CDR3 sequence is 13 residues long. Germline CDR1 and CDR2: MDHEN and SYDVKM. The V and J ends lost 5 bases and 0 bases respectively, with 7 bases between them. The CDR3 loop is CASSTGPNYGYTF. CDR3 nucleotide sequence: TGTGCCAGCAGTACAGGGCCTAACTATGGCTACACCTTC.

This rearrangement joins TRBV5-5 to TRBJ1-5; tentative D call: TRBD1 (6 bases). This CDR3 has 12 residues. Germline values: CDR1 SGHKS, CDR2 YYEKEE (reference sequence). The V end was cut by 4 bases, the J end by 6 bases, with 8 bases between. The CDR3 here is CASSTQGQPQHF. DNA of the CDR3: TGTGCCAGCAGCACACAGGGTCAGCCCCAGCATTTT.

The chain joins TRBV6-6 to TRBJ2-3; 11 bases line up with TRBD2. CDR3 length equals 16 residues. From germline, CDR1 is MNHNY and CDR2 SVGAGI (reference sequence). J was trimmed by 1 base and V by 2 bases; bases with no gene match: 2. CDR3 in amino acids: CASSYGTSGRTDTQYF. CDR3 nucleotides: TGTGCCAGCAGTTACGGGACTAGCGGACGCACAGATACGCAGTATTTT.

The chain couples TRBV19 to TRBJ1-1; D unclear. CDR1 and CDR2 (germline): LNHDA, SQIVND (reference sequence). The CDR3 has 14 amino acids. Trimming took off 2 bases at V and 4 bases at J, with 11 bases between the two ends. The CDR3 here is CASSIRVWSTEAFF. CDR3 coding DNA: TGTGCCAGTAGTATAAGGGTGTGGAGCACTGAAGCTTTCTTT.

The chain combines TRBV18 with TRBJ1-1, with D uncertain. Deletions cut 1 base from V and 0 bases from J, with 6 bases between. Germline V gene sequence: CDR1 KGHSH, CDR2 LQKENI. The CDR3 length is 14 residues. This CDR3 is CASSPLSLNTEAFF. The CDR3 DNA reads as TGTGCCAGCTCACCACTTTCCCTGAACACTGAAGCTTTCTTT.

This clone was seen once. This chain links TRBV11-1 with TRBJ2-2; D gene unclear. The V end was cut by 4 bases, the J end by 8 bases, with 8 bases between. The V gene's germline CDR1 is SGHAT and CDR2 FQDESV (reference sequence). The CDR3 covers 12 residues. The CDR3 nucleotides read TGTGCCAGCAGCTCCCTGTCTGGGGAGCTGTTTTTT. This codes for CASSSLSGELFF.

This rearrangement joins TRBV7-3 to TRBJ1-1; D unresolved. The CDR3 contains 15 residues. Germline CDR1 SGHTA, CDR2 FQGTGA. Between the trimmed V and J ends, which lost 5 bases and 6 bases, there was a span of 19 bases. CDR3: CASSPADSRGSEAFF. CDR3 coding DNA: TGTGCCAGCAGCCCAGCGGACTCCCGCGGGTCTGAAGCTTTCTTT.

This chain uses TRBV11-1 with TRBJ1-3, with TRBD1 identical over 7 bases. V lost 2 bases and J lost 0; bases outside the gene matches: 10. Germline V gene data show CDR1 as SGHAT and CDR2 as FQDESV (reference sequence). The CDR3 runs to 18 residues. CDR3: CASSLLATRDSSGNTIYF. The CDR3 nucleotides are TGTGCCAGCAGCTTACTCGCGACGCGGGACAGCTCTGGAAACACCATATATTTT.

The rearrangement links TRBV19 to TRBJ2-1, with 7 bases matching TRBD2. The J segment lost 0 bases and the V segment lost 5 bases, leaving 7 bases of the junction unmatched. Germline loops: CDR1 LNHDA, CDR2 SQIVND (reference sequence). The CDR3 spans 16 residues. The CDR3 is CASSAIAGGSYNEQFF. The CDR3 nucleotides are TGTGCCAGTAGTGCTATAGCGGGCGGCTCCTACAATGAGCAGTTCTTC.

This clone was seen only a few times. The J gene is TRBJ2-5, the V gene TRBV6-5; 9 nucleotides line up with TRBD1. The CDR3 has 15 amino acids. The trim removed 5 bases at V and 5 bases at J, leaving 9 bases unmatched. Germline values: CDR1 MNHEY, CDR2 SVGAGI. CDR3 region: CASSLYRGRGETQYF. DNA for the CDR3: TGTGCCAGCAGTCTGTACAGGGGGCGGGGGGAGACCCAGTACTTC.

This clone was picked up one time. V gene TRBV5-1 combines with J gene TRBJ2-5; D perhaps matches TRBD1 (6 bases). The CDR3 is made up of 13 amino acids. Germline CDR1 reads SGHRS; CDR2 reads YFSETQ. Between the trimmed V and J ends, which lost 3 bases and 5 bases, there was a span of 11 bases. The CDR3 is CASSYRAMETQYF. CDR3 coding DNA: TGCGCCAGCAGCTACAGGGCAATGGAGACCCAGTACTTC.

This clone was observed a single time. CDR3 sequence (DNA): TGTGCCAGCAGCCGTATATTAGCGGGGGGGCCGGTTGGTGAGCAGTTCTTC. Residues: CASSRILAGGPVGEQFF. The chain recombines TRBV5-6 with TRBJ2-1; 11 bases line up with TRBD2. This CDR3 has 17 amino acids. Germline-derived CDR1 and CDR2 are SGHDT and YYEEEE. V was clipped by 4 bases and J by 9 bases; unmatched bases: 15. Filled out from reference TRBV5-6 and TRBJ2-1, the complete variable domain reads DAGVTQSPTHLIKTRGQQVTLRCSPKSGHDTVSWYQQALGQGPQFIFQYYEEEERQRGNFPDRFSGHQFPNYSSELNVNALLLGDSALYLCASSRILAGGPVGEQFFGPGTRLTVL.

The rearrangement joins TRBV18 to TRBJ2-7, with TRBD2 identical over 8 bases. Germline V gene data show CDR1 as KGHSH and CDR2 as LQKENI. This CDR3 region has 15 residues. Trimming cost V 0 bases and J 1 base; bases outside gene matches: 2. CDR3 in DNA: TGTGCCAGCTCACCACCCAGCGGGGGATCCTACGAGCAGTACTTC. This translates into CASSPPSGGSYEQYF. Combining the CDR3 with reference TRBV18 and TRBJ2-7 gives the whole variable domain NAGVMQNPRHLVRRRGQEARLRCSPMKGHSHVYWYRQLPEEGLKFMVYLQKENIIDESGMPKERFSAEFPKEGPSILRIQQVVRGDSAAYFCASSPPSGGSYEQYFGPGTRLTVT.

The chain has TRBV11-2 and TRBJ2-5, with TRBD1 identical over 7 bases. The CDR3 consists of 17 residues. The germline CDR1 and CDR2 sequences are SGHAT and FQNNGV. J was trimmed by 4 bases and V by 1 base; bases with no gene match: 12. In DNA, the CDR3 is TGTGCCAGCAGCTTAGGCCTCAGACAGGGACGGGGAGAGACCCAGTACTTC. Encoded protein: CASSLGLRQGRGETQYF. Filled out from reference TRBV11-2 and TRBJ2-5, the complete variable domain reads EAGVAQSPRYKIIEKRQSVAFWCNPISGHATLYWYQQILGQGPKLLIQFQNNGVVDDSQLPKDRFSAERLKGVDSTLKIQPAKLEDSAVYLCASSLGLRQGRGETQYFGPGTRLLVL.

The chain is built from TRBV5-8 and TRBJ1-2; tentative D call: TRBD1 (5 bases). The CDR3 runs 13 residues. The V end was cut by 2 bases, the J end by 7 bases, with 12 bases between. From germline, CDR1 is SGHTS and CDR2 YDEGEE. CDR3 protein: CASSFQGDSGYTF. The CDR3 DNA reads TGTGCCAGCAGCTTCCAGGGTGACTCTGGCTACACCTTC.

This clone is a singleton in its sample. This chain joins TRBV5-1 and TRBJ1-1, with 8 positions matching TRBD1. The CDR3 spans 15 residues. Trimming took 5 bases from V and 3 from J; bases not matched to a gene: 9. Germline CDR1 SGHRS, CDR2 YFSETQ. CDR3: CASSYGPGQDTEAFF. The CDR3 DNA reads TGCGCCAGCAGTTACGGACCGGGACAGGACACTGAAGCTTTCTTT.

The rearrangement joins TRBV28 to TRBJ2-3; no reliable D call. Per the germline V gene, CDR1 is MDHEN and CDR2 is SYDVKM. The V end lost 3 bases, the J end lost 2 bases, and 15 bases lay between the germline ends. The CDR3 sequence is 16 residues long. CDR3: CASSLAIGRTTDTQYF. In nucleotides, the CDR3 is TGTGCCAGCAGTTTGGCTATAGGACGGACCACAGATACGCAGTATTTT.

The CDR3 region is CATSGQGDTYEQYF. Here the CDR3 DNA reads TGTGCCACCTCCGGACAGGGTGACACCTACGAGCAGTACTTC. V and J are TRBV10-3 and TRBJ2-5; 8 bases are shared with TRBD1. The end of the DNA fits TRBJ2-7 better, so the J call may be wrong. The CDR3 is 14 residues long. Germline loops: CDR1 ENHRY, CDR2 SYGVKD.

CDR3 sequence (DNA): TGTGCCAGCACGAGACGGGCCCTGAACACTGAAGCTTTCTTT. This codes for CASTRRALNTEAFF. The genes are TRBV2 and TRBJ1-1; D remains unclear. Germline assignment: CDR1 SNHLY and CDR2 FYNNEI. Deletions cut 7 bases from V and 0 bases from J, with 12 bases between. The CDR3 extends over 14 amino acids.

The CDR3 region has the DNA TGTGCCAGCAGCTTAGCACTAGCGGGGGGATTACAAGAGACCCAGTACTTC. This encodes CASSLALAGGLQETQYF. This chain links TRBV11-2 with TRBJ2-5; 12 positions match TRBD2. Trimming cost V 1 base and J 2 bases; bases outside gene matches: 5. Germline V gene sequence: CDR1 SGHAT, CDR2 FQNNGV. This CDR3 has 17 residues.

The gene calls are TRBV14 and TRBJ1-4; D is undetermined. Germline CDR1 reads SGHDN; CDR2 reads FVKESK. Trimming stripped 4 bases from V and 9 bases from J, with 18 bases between. CDR3 length: 15 residues. The CDR3 region is CASSLGKFLGKKLFF. The CDR3 coding sequence is TGTGCCAGCAGCCTTGGAAAATTTCTGGGGAAAAAACTGTTTTTT.

Points on this clone: An end of the junction differs from the germline gene, which may be a read error. This rearrangement joins TRBV7-2 to TRBJ1-4; TRBD1 is a possible D gene (6 bases). Germline V gene lookup returns CDR1 SGHTA and CDR2 FQGNSA. The CDR3 is made up of 15 amino acids. CDR3 sequence reads: CASTPSGTTSEKLFF. For the CDR3, the DNA is TGTGCCAGCACCCCCTCGGGGACAACTAGTGAAAAACTGTTTTTT.

This clone turned up a few times. The V call is TRBV28, the J call TRBJ2-3; D ambiguous. V gave up 8 bases and J gave up 2 bases, with 8 bases separating them. The CDR3 sequence is 12 residues long. From germline, CDR1 is MDHEN and CDR2 SYDVKM. Written as DNA, the CDR3 is TGTGCCAGCGGATTGATCACAGATACGCAGTATTTT. This gives the protein CASGLITDTQYF.

This chain uses TRBV6-5 with TRBJ1-2; 9 bases align to TRBD1. This CDR3 is 13 amino acids long. CDR1 is MNHEY and CDR2 is SVGAGI in the germline V gene. V lost 6 bases, J lost 8 bases, and 7 bases stayed unmatched. The CDR3 sequence: CASRTGTGSGYTF. CDR3 in DNA: TGTGCCAGCAGAACCGGGACAGGGTCCGGCTACACCTTC.

The chain is built from TRBV28 and TRBJ2-1; TRBD1 aligns across 8 bases. Trimming removed 6 bases from V and 9 bases from J; junction bases left unmatched: 7. Per germline, CDR1 MDHEN and CDR2 SYDVKM. The CDR3 loop spans 13 amino acids. CDR3 amino acids: CASRRTGRSEQFF. CDR3 coding DNA: TGTGCCAGCAGAAGGACAGGGCGGAGTGAGCAGTTCTTC.

The chain recombines TRBV6-5 with TRBJ2-7; 7 bases are a match to TRBD1. This CDR3 comprises 15 residues. Germline assignment: CDR1 MNHEY and CDR2 SVGAGI. Trimming removed 0 bases from V and 5 bases from J; junction bases left unmatched: 7. The DNA for the CDR3 is TGTGCCAGCAGTTACTCCCCCGACAGGGTCAACGAGCAGTACTTC. It translates to CASSYSPDRVNEQYF.

This clone was detected only once. This rearrangement joins TRBV2 to TRBJ2-6, with D perhaps TRBD2 (5 bases). CDR1 SNHLY and CDR2 FYNNEI come from the germline V gene. This CDR3 comprises 15 residues. Trimming pared 10 bases from V and 0 bases from J, leaving 13 bases between. The CDR3: CATALRDSGANVLTF. In DNA form, the CDR3 reads TGTGCCACCGCTCTGAGGGACTCTGGGGCCAACGTCCTGACTTTC.